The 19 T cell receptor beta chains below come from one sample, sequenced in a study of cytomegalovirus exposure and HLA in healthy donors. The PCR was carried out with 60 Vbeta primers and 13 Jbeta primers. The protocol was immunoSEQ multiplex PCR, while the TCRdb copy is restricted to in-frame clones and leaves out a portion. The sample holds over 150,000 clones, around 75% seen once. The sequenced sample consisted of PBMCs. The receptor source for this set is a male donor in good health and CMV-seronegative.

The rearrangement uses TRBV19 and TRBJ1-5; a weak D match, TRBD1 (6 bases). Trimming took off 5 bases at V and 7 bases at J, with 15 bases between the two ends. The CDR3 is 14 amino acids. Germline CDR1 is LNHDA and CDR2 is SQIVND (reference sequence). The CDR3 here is CASSPRGDRQPQHF. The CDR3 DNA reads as TGTGCCAGTAGTCCCAGGGGTGATCGGCAGCCCCAGCATTTT.

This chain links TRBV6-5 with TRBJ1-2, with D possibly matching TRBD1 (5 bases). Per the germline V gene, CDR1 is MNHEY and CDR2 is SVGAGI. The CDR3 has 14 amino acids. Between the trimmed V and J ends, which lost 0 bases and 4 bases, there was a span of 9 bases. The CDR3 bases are TGTGCCAGCAGTTACTCAACAGGCGGCTATGGCTACACCTTC. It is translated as CASSYSTGGYGYTF.

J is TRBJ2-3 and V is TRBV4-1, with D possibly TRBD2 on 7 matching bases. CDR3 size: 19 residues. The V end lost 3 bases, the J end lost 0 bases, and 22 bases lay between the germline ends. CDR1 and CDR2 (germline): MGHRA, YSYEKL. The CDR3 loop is CASSQRGEASGRSTDTQYF. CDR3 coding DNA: TGCGCCAGCAGCCAGAGGGGGGAGGCTAGCGGACGTAGCACAGATACGCAGTATTTT.

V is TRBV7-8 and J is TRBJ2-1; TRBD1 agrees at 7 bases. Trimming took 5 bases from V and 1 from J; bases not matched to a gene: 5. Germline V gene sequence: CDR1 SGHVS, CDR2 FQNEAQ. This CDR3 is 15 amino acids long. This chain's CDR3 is CASSQGTASYNEQFF. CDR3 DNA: TGTGCCAGCAGCCAAGGGACAGCTTCCTACAATGAGCAGTTCTTC.

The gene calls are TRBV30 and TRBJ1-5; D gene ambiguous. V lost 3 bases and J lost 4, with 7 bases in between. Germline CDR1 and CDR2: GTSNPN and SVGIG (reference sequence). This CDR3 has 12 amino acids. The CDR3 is CAWSLSNQPQHF. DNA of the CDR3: TGTGCCTGGAGCCTTAGTAATCAGCCCCAGCATTTT.

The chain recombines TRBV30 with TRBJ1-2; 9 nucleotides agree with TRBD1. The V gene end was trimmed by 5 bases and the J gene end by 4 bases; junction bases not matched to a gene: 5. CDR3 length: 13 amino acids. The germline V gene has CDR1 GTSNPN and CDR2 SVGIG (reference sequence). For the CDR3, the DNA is TGTGCCTGGGTTCGGGACAGGGTCTATGGCTACACCTTC. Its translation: CAWVRDRVYGYTF.

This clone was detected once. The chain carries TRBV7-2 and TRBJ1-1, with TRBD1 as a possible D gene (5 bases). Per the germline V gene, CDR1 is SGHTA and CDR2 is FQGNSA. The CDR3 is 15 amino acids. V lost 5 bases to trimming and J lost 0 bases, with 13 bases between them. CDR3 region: CASSPGGGMNTEAFF. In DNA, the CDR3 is TGTGCCAGCAGCCCTGGGGGGGGTATGAACACTGAAGCTTTCTTT.

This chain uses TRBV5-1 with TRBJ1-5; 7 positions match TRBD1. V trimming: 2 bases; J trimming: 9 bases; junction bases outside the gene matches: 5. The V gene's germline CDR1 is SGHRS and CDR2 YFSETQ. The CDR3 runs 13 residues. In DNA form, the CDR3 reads TGCGCCAGCAGCTTAGGACAGGATCTGCCCCAGCATTTT. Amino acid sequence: CASSLGQDLPQHF.

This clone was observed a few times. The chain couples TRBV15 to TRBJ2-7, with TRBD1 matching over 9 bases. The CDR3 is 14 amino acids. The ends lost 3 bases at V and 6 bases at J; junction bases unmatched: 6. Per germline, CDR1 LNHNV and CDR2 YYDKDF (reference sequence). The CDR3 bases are TGTGCCACCAGCAGGGACAGGGGCCCTCTCGAGCAGTACTTC. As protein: CATSRDRGPLEQYF.

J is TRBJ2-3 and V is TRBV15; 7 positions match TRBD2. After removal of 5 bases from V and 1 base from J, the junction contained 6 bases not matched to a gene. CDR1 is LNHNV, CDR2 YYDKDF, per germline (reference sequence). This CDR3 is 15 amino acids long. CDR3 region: CATSVSSGGTDTQYF. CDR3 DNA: TGTGCCACCAGCGTATCGAGCGGGGGCACAGATACGCAGTATTTT.

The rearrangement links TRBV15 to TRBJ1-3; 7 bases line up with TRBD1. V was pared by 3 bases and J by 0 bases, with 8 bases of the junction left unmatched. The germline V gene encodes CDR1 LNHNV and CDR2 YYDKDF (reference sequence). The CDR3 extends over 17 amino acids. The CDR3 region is CATSSRTGYRSGNTIYF. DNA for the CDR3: TGTGCCACCAGCAGTAGGACAGGCTACCGCTCTGGAAACACCATATATTTT.

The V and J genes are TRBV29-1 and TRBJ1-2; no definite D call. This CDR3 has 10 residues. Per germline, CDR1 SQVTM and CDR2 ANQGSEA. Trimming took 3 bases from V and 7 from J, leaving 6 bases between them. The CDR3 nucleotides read TGCAGCGTTGAGGAGGGTGGCTACACCTTC. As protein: CSVEEGGYTF.

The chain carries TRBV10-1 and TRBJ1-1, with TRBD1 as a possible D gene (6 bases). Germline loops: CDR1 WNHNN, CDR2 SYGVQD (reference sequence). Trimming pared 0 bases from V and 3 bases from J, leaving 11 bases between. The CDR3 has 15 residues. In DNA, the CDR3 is TGCGCCAGCAGTGAGTCGGCAGGGGCGTACACTGAAGCTTTCTTT. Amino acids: CASSESAGAYTEAFF.

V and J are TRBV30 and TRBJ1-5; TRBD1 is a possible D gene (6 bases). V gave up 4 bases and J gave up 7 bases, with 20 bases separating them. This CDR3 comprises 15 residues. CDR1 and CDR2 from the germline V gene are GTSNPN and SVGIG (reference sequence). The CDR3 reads CAWNPQGTNSQPQHF. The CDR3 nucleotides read TGTGCCTGGAACCCACAGGGTACCAACAGCCAGCCCCAGCATTTT.

CDR3 amino acids: CASSVGLNSGNTIYF. CDR3 nucleotide sequence: TGCGCCAGCAGCGTAGGACTGAACTCTGGAAACACCATATATTTT. This chain connects TRBV4-3 to TRBJ1-3, with unresolved D. Germline CDR1 reads LGHNA; CDR2 reads YSLEER. There are 15 residues in the CDR3. V was clipped by 5 bases and J by 0 bases, with 11 bases between them.

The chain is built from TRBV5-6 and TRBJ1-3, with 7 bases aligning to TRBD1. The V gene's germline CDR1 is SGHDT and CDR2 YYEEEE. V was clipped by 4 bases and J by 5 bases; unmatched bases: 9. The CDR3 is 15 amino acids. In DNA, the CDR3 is TGTGCCAGCAGCCCCCGGGACAGCCGAAGAAACACCATATATTTT. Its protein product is CASSPRDSRRNTIYF.

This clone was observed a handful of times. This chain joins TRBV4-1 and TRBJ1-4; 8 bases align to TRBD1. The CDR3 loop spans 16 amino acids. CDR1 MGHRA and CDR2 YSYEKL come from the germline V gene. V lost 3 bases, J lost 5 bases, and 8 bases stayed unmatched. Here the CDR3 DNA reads TGCGCCAGCAGCCAGGGAGACAGGGGCCCAAATGAAAAACTGTTTTTT. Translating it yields CASSQGDRGPNEKLFF.

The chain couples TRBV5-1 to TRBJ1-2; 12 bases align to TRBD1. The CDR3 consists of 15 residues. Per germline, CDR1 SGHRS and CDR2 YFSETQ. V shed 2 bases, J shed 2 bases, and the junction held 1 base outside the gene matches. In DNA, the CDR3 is TGCGCCAGCAGCTTCGGGACAGGGGGCAACTATGGCTACACCTTC. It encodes CASSFGTGGNYGYTF.

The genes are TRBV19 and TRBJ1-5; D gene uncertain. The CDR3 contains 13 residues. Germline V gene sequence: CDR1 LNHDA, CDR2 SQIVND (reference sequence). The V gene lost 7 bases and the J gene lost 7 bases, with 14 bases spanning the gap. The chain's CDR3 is CASMDNRGQPQHF. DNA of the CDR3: TGTGCCAGTATGGATAATAGAGGACAGCCCCAGCATTTT. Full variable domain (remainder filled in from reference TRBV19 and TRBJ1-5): DGGITQSPKYLFRKEGQNVTLSCEQNLNHDAMYWYRQDPGQGLRLIYYSQIVNDFQKGDIAEGYSVSREKKESFPLTVTSAQKNPTAFYLCASMDNRGQPQHFGDGTRLSIL.